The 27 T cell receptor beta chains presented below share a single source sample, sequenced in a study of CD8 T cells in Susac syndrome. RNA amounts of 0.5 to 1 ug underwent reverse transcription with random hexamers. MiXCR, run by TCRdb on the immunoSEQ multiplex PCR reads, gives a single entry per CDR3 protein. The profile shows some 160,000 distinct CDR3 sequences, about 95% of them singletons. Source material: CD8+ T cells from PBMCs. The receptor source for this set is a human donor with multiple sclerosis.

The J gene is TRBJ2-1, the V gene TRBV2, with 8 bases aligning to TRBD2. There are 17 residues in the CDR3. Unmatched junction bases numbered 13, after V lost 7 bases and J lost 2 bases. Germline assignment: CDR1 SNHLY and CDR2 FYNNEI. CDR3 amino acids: CASIAYSERGPYNEQFF. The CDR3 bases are TGTGCCAGCATTGCGTACTCAGAGCGGGGGCCCTACAATGAGCAGTTCTTC.

The CDR3: CASGLGITQHF. DNA for the CDR3: TGTGCTAGTGGTTTGGGGATTACCCAGCATTTT. The chain recombines TRBV12-5 with TRBJ1-5; D ambiguous. Trimming took off 1 base at V and 11 bases at J, with 6 bases between the two ends. The germline gives CDR1 LGHNT, CDR2 FRNRAP. The CDR3 loop spans 11 amino acids.

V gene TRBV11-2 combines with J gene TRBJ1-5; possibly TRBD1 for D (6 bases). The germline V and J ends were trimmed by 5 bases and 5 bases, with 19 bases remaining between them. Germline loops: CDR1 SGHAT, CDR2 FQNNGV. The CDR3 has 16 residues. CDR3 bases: TGTGCCAGCAGCCCTACCCCAAGGGGGGGCGATCAGCCCCAGCATTTT. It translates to CASSPTPRGGDQPQHF.

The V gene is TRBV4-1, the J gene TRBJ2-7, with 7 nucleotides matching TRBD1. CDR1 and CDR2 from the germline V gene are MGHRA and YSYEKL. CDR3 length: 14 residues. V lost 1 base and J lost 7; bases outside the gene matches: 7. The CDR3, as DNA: TGCGCCAGCAGCCAAGGACAGGGACATGGGGAGCAGTACTTC. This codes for CASSQGQGHGEQYF.

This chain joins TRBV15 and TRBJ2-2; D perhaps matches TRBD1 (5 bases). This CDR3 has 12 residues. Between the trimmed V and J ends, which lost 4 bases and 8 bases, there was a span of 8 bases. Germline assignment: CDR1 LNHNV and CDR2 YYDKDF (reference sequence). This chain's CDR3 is CATSTRQGELFF. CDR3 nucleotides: TGTGCCACCAGCACTAGACAGGGGGAGCTGTTTTTT.

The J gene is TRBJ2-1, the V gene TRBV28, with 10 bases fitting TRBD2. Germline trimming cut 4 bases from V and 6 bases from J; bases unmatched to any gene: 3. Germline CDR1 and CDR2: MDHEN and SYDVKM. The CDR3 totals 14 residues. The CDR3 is CASSSSGSGNEQFF. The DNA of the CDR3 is TGTGCCAGCAGTTCTAGCGGGAGTGGCAATGAGCAGTTCTTC.

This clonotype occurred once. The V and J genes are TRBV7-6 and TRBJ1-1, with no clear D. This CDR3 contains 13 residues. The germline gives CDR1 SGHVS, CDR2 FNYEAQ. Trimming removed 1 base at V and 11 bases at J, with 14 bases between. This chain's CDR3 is CASSLVVGGWAFF. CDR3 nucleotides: TGTGCCAGCAGCTTAGTGGTAGGCGGTTGGGCTTTCTTT.

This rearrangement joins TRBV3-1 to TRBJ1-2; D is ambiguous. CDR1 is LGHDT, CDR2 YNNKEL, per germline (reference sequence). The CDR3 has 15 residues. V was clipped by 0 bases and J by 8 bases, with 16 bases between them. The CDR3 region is CASSQDITSFVGYTF. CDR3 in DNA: TGTGCCAGCAGCCAAGATATAACAAGCTTCGTCGGCTACACCTTC. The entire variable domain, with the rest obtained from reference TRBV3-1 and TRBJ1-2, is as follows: DTAVSQTPKYLVTQMGNDKSIKCEQNLGHDTMYWYKQDSKKFLKIMFSYNNKELIINETVPNRFSPKSPDKAHLNLHINSLELGDSAVYFCASSQDITSFVGYTFGSGTRLTVV.

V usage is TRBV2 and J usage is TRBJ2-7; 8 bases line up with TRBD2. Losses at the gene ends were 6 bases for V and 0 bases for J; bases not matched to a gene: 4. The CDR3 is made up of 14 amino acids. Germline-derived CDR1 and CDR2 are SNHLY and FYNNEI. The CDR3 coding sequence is TGTGCCAGCAGCGAAACTAGCGGCTCCTACGAGCAGTACTTC. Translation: CASSETSGSYEQYF.

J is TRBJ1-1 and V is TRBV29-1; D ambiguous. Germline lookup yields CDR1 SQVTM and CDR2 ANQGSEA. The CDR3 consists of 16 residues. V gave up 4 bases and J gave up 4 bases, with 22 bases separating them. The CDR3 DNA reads TGCAGCGTTGTTTCTCGGAGAGCACTGGGAGGCACTGAAGCTTTCTTT. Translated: CSVVSRRALGGTEAFF.

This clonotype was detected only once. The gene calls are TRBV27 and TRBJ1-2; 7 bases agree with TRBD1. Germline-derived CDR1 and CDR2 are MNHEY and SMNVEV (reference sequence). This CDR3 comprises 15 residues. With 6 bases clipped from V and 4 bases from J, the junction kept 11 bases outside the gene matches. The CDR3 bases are TGTGCCAGCAGCCCACAAACGGGGACAGCCTATGGCTACACCTTC. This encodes CASSPQTGTAYGYTF.

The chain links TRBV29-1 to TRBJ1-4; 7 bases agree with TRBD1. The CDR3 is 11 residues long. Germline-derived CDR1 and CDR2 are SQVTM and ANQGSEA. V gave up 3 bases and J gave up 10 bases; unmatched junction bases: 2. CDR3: CSVDQGGKLFF. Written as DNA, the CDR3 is TGCAGCGTTGATCAGGGGGGAAAACTGTTTTTT.

The CDR3 nucleotides read TGCAGTGCTATTAACCAGCCGGGACAGGGTGTAAAGACCCAGTACTTC. It specifies CSAINQPGQGVKTQYF. V and J are TRBV20-1 and TRBJ2-5; 9 positions agree with TRBD1. Germline CDR1 reads DFQATT; CDR2 reads SNEGSKA (reference sequence). This CDR3 spans 16 amino acids. The trim removed 4 bases at V and 6 bases at J, leaving 15 bases unmatched.

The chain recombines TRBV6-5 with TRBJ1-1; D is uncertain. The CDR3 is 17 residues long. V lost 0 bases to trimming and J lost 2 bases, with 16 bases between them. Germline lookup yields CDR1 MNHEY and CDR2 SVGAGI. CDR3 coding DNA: TGTGCCAGCAGTTACTCGCACCTTCTCGGAATCAACACTGAAGCTTTCTTT. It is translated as CASSYSHLLGINTEAFF.

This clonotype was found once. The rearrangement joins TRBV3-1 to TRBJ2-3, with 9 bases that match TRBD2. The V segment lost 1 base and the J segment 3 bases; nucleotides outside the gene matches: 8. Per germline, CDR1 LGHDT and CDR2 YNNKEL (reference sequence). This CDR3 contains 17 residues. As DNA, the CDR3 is TGTGCCAGCAGCCAAGGTATGCTAGCGGGACCGACAGATACGCAGTATTTT. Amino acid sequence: CASSQGMLAGPTDTQYF.

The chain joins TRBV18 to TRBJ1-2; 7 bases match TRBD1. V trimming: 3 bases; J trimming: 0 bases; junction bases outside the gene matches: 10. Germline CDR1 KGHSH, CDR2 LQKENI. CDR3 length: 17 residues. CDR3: CASSPSSRGATNYGYTF. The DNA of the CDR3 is TGTGCCAGCTCACCGTCTAGCAGGGGGGCAACTAACTATGGCTACACCTTC. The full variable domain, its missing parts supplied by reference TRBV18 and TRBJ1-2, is NAGVMQNPRHLVRRRGQEARLRCSPMKGHSHVYWYRQLPEEGLKFMVYLQKENIIDESGMPKERFSAEFPKEGPSILRIQQVVRGDSAAYFCASSPSSRGATNYGYTFGSGTRLTVV.

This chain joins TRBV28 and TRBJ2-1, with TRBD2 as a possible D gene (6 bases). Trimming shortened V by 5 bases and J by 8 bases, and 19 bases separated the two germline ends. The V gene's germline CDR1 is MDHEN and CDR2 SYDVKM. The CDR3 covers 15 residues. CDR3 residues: CASSPETRVGDEQFF. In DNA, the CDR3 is TGTGCCAGCAGTCCTGAGACTAGAGTAGGAGATGAGCAGTTCTTC.

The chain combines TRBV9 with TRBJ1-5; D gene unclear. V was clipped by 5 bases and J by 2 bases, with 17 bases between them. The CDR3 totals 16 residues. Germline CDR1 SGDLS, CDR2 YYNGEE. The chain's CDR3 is CASRDQCPKGNQPQHF. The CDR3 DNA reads TGTGCCAGCAGGGACCAGTGCCCCAAGGGCAATCAGCCCCAGCATTTT.

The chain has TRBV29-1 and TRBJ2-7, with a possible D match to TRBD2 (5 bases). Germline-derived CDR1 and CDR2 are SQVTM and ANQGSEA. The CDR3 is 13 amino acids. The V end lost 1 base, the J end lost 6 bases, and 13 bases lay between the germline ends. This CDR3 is CSVEGLIQGEQYF. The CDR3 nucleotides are TGCAGCGTTGAAGGACTAATCCAAGGCGAGCAGTACTTC.

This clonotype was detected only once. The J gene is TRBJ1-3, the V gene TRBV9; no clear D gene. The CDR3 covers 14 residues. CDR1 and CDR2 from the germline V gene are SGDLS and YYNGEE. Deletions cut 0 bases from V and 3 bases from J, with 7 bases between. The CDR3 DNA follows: TGTGCCAGCAGCGTAGAAGAGTTTGGAAACACCATATATTTT. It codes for CASSVEEFGNTIYF. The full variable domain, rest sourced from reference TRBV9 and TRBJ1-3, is DSGVTQTPKHLITATGQRVTLRCSPRSGDLSVYWYQQSLDQGLQFLIQYYNGEERAKGNILERFSAQQFPDLHSELNLSSLELGDSALYFCASSVEEFGNTIYFGEGSWLTVV.

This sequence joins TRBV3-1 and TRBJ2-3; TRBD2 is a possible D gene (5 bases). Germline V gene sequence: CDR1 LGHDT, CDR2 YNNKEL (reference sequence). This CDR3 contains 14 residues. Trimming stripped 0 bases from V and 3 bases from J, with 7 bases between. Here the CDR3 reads CASSQERRTDTQYF. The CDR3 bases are TGTGCCAGCAGCCAAGAAAGGAGGACAGATACGCAGTATTTT.

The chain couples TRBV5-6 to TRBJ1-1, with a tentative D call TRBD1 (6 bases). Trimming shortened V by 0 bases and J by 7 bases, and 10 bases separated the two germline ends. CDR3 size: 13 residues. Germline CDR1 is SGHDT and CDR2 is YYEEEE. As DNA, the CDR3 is TGTGCCAGCAGCTTGGGGACAGCTCTTGAAGCTTTCTTT. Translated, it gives CASSLGTALEAFF.

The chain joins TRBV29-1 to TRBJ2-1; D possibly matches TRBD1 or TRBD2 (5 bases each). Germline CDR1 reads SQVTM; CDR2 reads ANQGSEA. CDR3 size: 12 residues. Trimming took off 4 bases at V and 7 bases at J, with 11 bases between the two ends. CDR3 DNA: TGCAGCGTTGGAGGGGACCGTAATGAGCAGTTCTTC. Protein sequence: CSVGGDRNEQFF.

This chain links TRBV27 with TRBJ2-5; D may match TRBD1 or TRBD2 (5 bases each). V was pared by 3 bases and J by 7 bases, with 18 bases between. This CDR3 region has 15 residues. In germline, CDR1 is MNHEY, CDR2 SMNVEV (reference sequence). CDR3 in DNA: TGTGCCAGCAGTTTGGAGCCCTGGGGACGGGGGACCCAGTACTTC. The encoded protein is CASSLEPWGRGTQYF.

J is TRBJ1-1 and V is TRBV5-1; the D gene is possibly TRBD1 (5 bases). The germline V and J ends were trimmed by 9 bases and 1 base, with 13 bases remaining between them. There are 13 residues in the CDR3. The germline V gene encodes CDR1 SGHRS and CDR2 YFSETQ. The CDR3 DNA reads TGCGCCACCCAGCGGGGACGGAACACTGAAGCTTTCTTT. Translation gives CATQRGRNTEAFF.

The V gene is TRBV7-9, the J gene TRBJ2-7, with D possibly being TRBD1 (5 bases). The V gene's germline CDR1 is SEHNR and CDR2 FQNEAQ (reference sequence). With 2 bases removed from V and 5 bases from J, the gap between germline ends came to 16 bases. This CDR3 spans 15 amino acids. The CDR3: CASSLTSQGHHEQYF. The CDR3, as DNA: TGTGCCAGCAGCTTAACATCGCAGGGTCACCACGAGCAGTACTTC.

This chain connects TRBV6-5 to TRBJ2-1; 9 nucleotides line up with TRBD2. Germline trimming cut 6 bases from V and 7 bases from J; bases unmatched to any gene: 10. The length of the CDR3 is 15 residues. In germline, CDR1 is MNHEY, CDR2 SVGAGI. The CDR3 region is CASSSGRTWGNEQFF. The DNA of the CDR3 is TGTGCCAGCAGCAGCGGGAGGACGTGGGGAAATGAGCAGTTCTTC.